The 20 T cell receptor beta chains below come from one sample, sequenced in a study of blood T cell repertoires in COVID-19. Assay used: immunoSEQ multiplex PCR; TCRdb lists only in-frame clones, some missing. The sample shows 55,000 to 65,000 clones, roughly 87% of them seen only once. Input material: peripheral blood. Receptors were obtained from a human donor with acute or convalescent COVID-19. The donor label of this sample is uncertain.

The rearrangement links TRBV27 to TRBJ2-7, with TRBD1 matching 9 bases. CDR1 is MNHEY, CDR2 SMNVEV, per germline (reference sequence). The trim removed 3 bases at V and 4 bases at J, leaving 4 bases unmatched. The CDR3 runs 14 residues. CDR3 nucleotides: TGTGCCAGCAGTTTTCGGACAGGGGAATACGAGCAGTACTTC. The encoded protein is CASSFRTGEYEQYF.

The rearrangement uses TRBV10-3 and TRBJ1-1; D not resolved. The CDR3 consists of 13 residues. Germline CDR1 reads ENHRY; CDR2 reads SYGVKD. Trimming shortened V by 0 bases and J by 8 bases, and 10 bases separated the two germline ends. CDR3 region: CAISESGEIEAFF. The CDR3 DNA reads TGTGCCATCAGTGAGTCGGGAGAGATCGAAGCTTTCTTT.

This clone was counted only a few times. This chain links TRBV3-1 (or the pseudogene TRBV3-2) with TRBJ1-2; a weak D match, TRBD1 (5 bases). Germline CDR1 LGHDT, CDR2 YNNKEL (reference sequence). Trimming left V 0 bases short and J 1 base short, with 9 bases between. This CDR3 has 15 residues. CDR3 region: CASSQEWQGNYGYTF. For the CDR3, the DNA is TGTGCCAGCAGCCAAGAGTGGCAGGGTAACTATGGCTACACCTTC.

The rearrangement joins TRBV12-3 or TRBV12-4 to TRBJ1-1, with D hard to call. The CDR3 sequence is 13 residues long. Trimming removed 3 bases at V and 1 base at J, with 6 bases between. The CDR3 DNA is TGTGCCAGCAGTTTTTCGGGGAACACTGAAGCTTTCTTT. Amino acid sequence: CASSFSGNTEAFF.

The CDR3 nucleotides read TGTGCCAGCTCACCTATACAGGGGCGTGAAGCTTTCTTT. It specifies CASSPIQGREAFF. This sequence joins TRBV18 and TRBJ1-1; 7 nucleotides agree with TRBD1. CDR3 length: 13 amino acids. V gave up 3 bases and J gave up 7 bases; unmatched junction bases: 5. Germline V gene sequence: CDR1 KGHSH, CDR2 LQKENI.

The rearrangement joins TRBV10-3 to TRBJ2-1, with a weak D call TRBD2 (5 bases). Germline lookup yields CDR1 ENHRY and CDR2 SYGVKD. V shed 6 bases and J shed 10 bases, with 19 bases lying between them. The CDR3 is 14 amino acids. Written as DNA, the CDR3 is TGTGCCATCAGGGAGGAAGGACTCCGCAGGGAGCAGTTCTTC. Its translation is CAIREEGLRREQFF.

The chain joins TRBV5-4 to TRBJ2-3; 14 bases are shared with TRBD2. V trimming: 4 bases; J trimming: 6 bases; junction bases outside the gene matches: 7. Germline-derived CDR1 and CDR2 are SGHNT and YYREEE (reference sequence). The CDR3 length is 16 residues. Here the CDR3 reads CASSPGLAGAGDTQYF. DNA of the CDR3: TGTGCCAGCAGCCCGGGACTAGCGGGGGCAGGGGATACGCAGTATTTT.

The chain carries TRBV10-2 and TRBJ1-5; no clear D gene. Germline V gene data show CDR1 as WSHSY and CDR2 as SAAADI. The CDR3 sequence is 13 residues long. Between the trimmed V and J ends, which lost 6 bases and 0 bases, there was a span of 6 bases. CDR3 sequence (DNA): TGCGCCAGCAGGTCCGGTAGCAATCAGCCCCAGCATTTT. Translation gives CASRSGSNQPQHF.

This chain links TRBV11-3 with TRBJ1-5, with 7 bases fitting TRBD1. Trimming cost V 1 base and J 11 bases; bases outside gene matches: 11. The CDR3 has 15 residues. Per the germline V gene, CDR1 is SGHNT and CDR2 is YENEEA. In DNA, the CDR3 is TGTGCCAGCAGCTTAGTCCGGGACAGTAAGAAAACCCAGCATTTT. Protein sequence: CASSLVRDSKKTQHF.

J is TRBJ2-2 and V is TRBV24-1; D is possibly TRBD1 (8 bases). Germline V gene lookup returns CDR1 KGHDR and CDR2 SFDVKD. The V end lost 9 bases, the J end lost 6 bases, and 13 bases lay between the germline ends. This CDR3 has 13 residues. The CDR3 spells CATGQGGSGELFF. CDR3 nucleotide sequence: TGTGCCACCGGACAGGGAGGGTCCGGGGAGCTGTTTTTT.

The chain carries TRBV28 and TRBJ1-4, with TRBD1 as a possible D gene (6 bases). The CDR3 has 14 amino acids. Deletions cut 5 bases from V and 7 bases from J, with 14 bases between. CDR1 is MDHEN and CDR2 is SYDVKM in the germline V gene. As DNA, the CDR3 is TGTGCCAGCAGTCAAACAGGGAGTGGTGAAAAACTGTTTTTT. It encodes CASSQTGSGEKLFF.

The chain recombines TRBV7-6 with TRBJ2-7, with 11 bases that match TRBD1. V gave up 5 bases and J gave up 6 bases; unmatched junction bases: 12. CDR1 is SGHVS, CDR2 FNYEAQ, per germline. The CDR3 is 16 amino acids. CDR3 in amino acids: CASSLIPGTGGLEQYF. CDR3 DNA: TGTGCCAGCAGCCTCATCCCAGGGACAGGGGGGCTCGAGCAGTACTTC.

In DNA, the CDR3 is TGTGCCAGCAGCCAAGGGATAAAGGGGCCTCTGAACACTGAAGCTTTCTTT. Its protein is CASSQGIKGPLNTEAFF. V gene TRBV3-1 (or the pseudogene TRBV3-2) combines with J gene TRBJ1-1; possibly TRBD1 for D (5 bases). V shed 1 base and J shed 0 bases, with 15 bases lying between them. The CDR3 has 17 residues. Germline CDR1 LGHDT, CDR2 YNNKEL (reference sequence).

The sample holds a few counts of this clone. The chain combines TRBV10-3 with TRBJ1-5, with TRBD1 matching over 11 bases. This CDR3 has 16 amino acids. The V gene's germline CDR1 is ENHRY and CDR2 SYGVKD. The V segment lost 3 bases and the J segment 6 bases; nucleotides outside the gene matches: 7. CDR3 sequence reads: CAISDQGQGGVQPQHF. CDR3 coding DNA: TGTGCCATCAGTGACCAGGGACAGGGGGGGGTTCAGCCCCAGCATTTT.

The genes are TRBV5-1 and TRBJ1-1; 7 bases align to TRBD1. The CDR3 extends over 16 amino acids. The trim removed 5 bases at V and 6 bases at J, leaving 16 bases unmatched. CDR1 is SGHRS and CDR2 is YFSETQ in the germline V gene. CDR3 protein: CASSFGSWDRRAEAFF. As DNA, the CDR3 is TGCGCCAGCAGTTTTGGATCGTGGGACAGACGCGCTGAAGCTTTCTTT. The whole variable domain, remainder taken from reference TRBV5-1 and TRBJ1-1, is KAGVTQTPRYLIKTRGQQVTLSCSPISGHRSVSWYQQTPGQGLQFLFEYFSETQRNKGNFPGRFSGRQFSNSRSEMNVSTLELGDSALYLCASSFGSWDRRAEAFFGQGTRLTVV.

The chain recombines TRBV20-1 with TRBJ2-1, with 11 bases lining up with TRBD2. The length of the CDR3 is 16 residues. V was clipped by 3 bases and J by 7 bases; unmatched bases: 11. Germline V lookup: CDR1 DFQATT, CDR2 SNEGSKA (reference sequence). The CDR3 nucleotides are TGCAGTGCTAGTCCTGGTTCCGGGACTAGCGGTAATGAGCAGTTCTTC. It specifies CSASPGSGTSGNEQFF.

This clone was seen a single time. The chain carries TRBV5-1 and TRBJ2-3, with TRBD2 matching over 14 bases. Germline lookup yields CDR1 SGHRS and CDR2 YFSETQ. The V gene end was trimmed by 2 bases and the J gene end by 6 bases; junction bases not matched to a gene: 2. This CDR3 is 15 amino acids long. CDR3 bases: TGCGCCAGCAGCTTAGGGACTAGCGGGGGTGATACGCAGTATTTT. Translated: CASSLGTSGGDTQYF.

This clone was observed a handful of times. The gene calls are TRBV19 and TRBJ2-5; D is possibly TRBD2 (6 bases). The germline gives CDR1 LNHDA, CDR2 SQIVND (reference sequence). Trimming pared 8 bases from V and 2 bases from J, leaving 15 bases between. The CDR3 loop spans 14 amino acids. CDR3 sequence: CASGRAGIQETQYF. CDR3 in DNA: TGTGCCAGTGGGCGGGCGGGAATTCAAGAGACCCAGTACTTC.

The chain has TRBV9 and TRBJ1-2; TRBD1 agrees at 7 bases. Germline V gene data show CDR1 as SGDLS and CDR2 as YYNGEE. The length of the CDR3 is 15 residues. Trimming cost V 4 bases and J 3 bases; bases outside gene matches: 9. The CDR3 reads CASSPRDRTYYGYTF. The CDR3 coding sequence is TGTGCCAGCAGCCCCCGGGACAGAACCTACTATGGCTACACCTTC. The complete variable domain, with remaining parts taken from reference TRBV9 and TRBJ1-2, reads DSGVTQTPKHLITATGQRVTLRCSPRSGDLSVYWYQQSLDQGLQFLIQYYNGEERAKGNILERFSAQQFPDLHSELNLSSLELGDSALYFCASSPRDRTYYGYTFGSGTRLTVV.

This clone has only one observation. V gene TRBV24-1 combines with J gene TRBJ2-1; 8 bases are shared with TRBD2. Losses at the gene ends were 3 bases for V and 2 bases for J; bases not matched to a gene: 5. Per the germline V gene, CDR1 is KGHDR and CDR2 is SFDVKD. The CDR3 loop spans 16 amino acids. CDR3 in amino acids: CATSDPREGAYNEQFF. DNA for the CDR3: TGTGCCACCAGTGATCCCCGGGAGGGCGCCTACAATGAGCAGTTCTTC.